The source of this T cell receptor beta chain is a study of human T cells and chemical hapten exposure. This clonotype was observed at least ten times. The CDR3 spans 13 residues. Germline CDR1 reads ENHRY; CDR2 reads SYGVKD. Trimming shortened V by 6 bases and J by 8 bases, and 16 bases separated the two germline ends. TCRdb fed the RACE reads into MiXCR, producing one record per CDR3 protein. The sample consists of about 300,000 distinct CDR3 sequences, around 5% of them appearing once. The time point denotes: pre-sensitization, week 0. Sample treatment: therapeutic diphenylcyclopropenone sensitization with weekly scalp DPC.

The sequence was obtained from a woman between 18 and 29 years old with alopecia areata. Some clones in this sample may be carry-over from other donors' samples. The rearrangement uses TRBV10-3 and TRBJ1-2; D gene ambiguous. The starting material was whole blood, obtained in connection with sensitization to the hapten diphenylcyclopropenone (DPC). The chain's CDR3 is CAISPGEGYGYTF. The CDR3 coding sequence is TGTGCCATCAGCCCCGGGGAGGGCTACGGCTACACCTTC.